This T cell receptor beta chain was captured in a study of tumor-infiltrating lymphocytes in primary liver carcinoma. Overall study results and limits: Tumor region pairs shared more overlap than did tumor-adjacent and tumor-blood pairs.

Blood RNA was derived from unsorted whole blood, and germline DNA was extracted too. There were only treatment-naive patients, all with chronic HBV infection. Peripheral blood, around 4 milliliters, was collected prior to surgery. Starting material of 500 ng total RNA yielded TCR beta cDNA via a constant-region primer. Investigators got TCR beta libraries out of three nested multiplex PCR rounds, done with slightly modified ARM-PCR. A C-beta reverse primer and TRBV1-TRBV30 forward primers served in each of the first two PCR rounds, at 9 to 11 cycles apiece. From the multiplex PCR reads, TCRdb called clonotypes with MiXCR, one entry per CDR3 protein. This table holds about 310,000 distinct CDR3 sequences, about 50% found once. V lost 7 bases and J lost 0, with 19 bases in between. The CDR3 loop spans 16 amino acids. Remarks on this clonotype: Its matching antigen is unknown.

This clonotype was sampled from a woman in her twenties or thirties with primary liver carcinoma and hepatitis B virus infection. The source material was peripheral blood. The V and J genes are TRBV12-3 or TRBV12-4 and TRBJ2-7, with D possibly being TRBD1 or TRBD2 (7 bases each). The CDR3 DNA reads TGTGCCAGCACCAGGGGGTCTAGCGGTAGCTCCTACGAGCAGTACTTC. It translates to CASTRGSSGSSYEQYF.